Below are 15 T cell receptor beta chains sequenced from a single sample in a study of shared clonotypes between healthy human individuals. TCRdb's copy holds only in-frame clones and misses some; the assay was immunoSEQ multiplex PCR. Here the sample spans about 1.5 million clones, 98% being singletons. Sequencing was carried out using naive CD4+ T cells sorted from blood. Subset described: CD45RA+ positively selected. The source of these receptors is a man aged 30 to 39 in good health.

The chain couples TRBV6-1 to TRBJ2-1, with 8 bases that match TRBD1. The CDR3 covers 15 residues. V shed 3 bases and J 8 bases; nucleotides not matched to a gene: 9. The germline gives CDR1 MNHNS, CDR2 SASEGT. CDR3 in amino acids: CASSEDRVLIDEQFF. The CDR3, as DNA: TGTGCCAGCAGTGAGGACAGGGTTTTGATAGATGAGCAGTTCTTC.

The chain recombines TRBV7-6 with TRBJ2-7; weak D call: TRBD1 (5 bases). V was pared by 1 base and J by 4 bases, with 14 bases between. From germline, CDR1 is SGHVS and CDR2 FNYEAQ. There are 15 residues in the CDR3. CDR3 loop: CASSLGPGRAYEQYF. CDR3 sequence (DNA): TGTGCCAGCAGCTTAGGCCCCGGCAGGGCGTACGAGCAGTACTTC.

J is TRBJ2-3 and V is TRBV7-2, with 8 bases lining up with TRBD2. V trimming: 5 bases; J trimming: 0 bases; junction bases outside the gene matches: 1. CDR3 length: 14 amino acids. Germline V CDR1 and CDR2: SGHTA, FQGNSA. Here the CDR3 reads CASSRTSSTDTQYF. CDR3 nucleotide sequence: TGTGCCAGCAGCCGGACTAGCAGCACAGATACGCAGTATTTT.

This chain's CDR3 is CASSLAPNNEQFF. The CDR3 DNA reads TGTGCCAGCAGCTTAGCGCCTAACAATGAGCAGTTCTTC. The chain employs TRBV7-2 and TRBJ2-1; D gene ambiguous. V was clipped by 0 bases and J by 5 bases, with 5 bases between them. This CDR3 contains 13 residues. Per the germline V gene, CDR1 is SGHTA and CDR2 is FQGNSA.

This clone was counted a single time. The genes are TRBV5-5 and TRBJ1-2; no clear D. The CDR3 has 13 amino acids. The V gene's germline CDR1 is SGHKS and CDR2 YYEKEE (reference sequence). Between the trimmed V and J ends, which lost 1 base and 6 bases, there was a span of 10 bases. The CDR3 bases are TGTGCCAGCAGCTTGTTGCGGAGAAATGGCTACACCTTC. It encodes CASSLLRRNGYTF. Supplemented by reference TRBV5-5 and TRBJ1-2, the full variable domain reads DAGVTQSPTHLIKTRGQQVTLRCSPISGHKSVSWYQQVLGQGPQFIFQYYEKEERGRGNFPDRFSARQFPNYSSELNVNALLLGDSALYLCASSLLRRNGYTFGSGTRLTVV.

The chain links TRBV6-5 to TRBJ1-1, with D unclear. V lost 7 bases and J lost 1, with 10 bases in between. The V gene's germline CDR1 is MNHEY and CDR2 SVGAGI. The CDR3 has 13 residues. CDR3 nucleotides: TGTGCCAGCACCTCCGCTCGGAACACTGAAGCTTTCTTT. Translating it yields CASTSARNTEAFF.

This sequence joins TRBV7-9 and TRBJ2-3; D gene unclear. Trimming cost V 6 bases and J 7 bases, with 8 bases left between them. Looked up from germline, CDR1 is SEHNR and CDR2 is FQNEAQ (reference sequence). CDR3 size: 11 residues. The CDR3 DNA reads TGTGCCAGCAGTGACTCGCATACGCAGTATTTT. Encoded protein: CASSDSHTQYF.

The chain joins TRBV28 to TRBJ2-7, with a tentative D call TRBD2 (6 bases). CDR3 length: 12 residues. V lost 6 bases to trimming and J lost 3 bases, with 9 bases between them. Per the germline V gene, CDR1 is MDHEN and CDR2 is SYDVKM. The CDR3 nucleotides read TGTGCCAGCAGGGGGGGAATCTACGAGCAGTACTTC. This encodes CASRGGIYEQYF. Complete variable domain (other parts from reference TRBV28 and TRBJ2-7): DVKVTQSSRYLVKRTGEKVFLECVQDMDHENMFWYRQDPGLGLRLIYFSYDVKMKEKGDIPEGYSVSREKKERFSLILESASTNQTSMYLCASRGGIYEQYFGPGTRLTVT.

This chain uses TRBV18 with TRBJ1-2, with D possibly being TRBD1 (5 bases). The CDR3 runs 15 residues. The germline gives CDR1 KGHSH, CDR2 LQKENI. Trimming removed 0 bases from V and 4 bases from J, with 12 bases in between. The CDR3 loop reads CASSPPGDPFYGYTF. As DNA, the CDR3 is TGTGCCAGCTCACCACCGGGGGACCCCTTCTATGGCTACACCTTC. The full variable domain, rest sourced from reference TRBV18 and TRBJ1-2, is NAGVMQNPRHLVRRRGQEARLRCSPMKGHSHVYWYRQLPEEGLKFMVYLQKENIIDESGMPKERFSAEFPKEGPSILRIQQVVRGDSAAYFCASSPPGDPFYGYTFGSGTRLTVV.

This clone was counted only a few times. The CDR3 reads CASSLGGQGWNQPQHF. CDR3 sequence (DNA): TGTGCCAGCAGTTTGGGGGGGCAAGGGTGGAATCAGCCCCAGCATTTT. V and J are TRBV28 and TRBJ1-5; D is perhaps TRBD1 (6 bases). The germline V gene has CDR1 MDHEN and CDR2 SYDVKM. The CDR3 runs 16 residues. Trimming removed 3 bases at V and 4 bases at J, with 16 bases between.

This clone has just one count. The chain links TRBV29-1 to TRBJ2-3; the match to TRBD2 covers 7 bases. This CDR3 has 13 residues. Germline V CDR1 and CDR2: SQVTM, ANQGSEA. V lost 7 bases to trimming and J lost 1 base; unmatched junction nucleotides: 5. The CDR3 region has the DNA TGCAGCGCAGGGACTACAGGCACAGATACGCAGTATTTT. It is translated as CSAGTTGTDTQYF.

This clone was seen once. In nucleotides, the CDR3 is TGCGCCAGCAGCCGCCTAGGCGGGGGGAATGAGCAGTTCTTC. Its protein is CASSRLGGGNEQFF. The gene calls are TRBV4-3 and TRBJ2-1; 8 bases are shared with TRBD2. Germline CDR1 is LGHNA and CDR2 is YSLEER. The CDR3 extends over 14 amino acids. V was pared by 4 bases and J by 7 bases, with 6 bases of the junction left unmatched.

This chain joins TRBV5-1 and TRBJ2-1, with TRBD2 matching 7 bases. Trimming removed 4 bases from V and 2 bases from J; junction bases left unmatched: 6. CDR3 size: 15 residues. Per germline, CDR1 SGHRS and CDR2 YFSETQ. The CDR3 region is CASSPPSGTYNEQFF. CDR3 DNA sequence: TGCGCCAGCAGCCCGCCTAGCGGAACCTACAATGAGCAGTTCTTC.

The CDR3 sequence is CASSLPRRTSGRAVFTDTQYF. The DNA for the CDR3 is TGCGCCAGCAGCTTGCCCCGAAGGACTAGCGGGAGGGCCGTATTCACAGATACGCAGTATTTT. This chain joins TRBV5-1 and TRBJ2-3; 15 positions agree with TRBD2. J was trimmed by 2 bases and V by 1 base; bases with no gene match: 14. Germline V lookup: CDR1 SGHRS, CDR2 YFSETQ. The CDR3 has 21 amino acids.

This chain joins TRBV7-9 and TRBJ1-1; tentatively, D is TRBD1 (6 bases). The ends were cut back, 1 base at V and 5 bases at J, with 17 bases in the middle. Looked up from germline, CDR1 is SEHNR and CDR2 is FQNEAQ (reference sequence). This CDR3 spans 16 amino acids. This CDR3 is CASSLVDGRGRTEAFF. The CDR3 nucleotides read TGTGCCAGCAGCTTAGTAGATGGCAGGGGACGGACTGAAGCTTTCTTT.